These 2 T cell receptor beta chains share one sample of origin, sequenced in a study of T cell clonotyping in hematopoietic cell transplantation. Regarding time point: recipient sample about 28 days before transplant, after cytoreduction. This table comes from immunoSEQ multiplex PCR, and its TCRdb copy is limited to in-frame clones, with some not included. The sample yields 65,000 to 80,000 clones, almost 97% seen once. The sample consisted of peripheral blood mononuclear cells, taken before stem cell transplant. These receptors were taken from a woman in her 50s with acute myeloid leukemia. Some clones in this sample may be carry-over from other donors' samples.

The chain couples TRBV5-1 to TRBJ2-5; 9 bases agree with TRBD2. Germline lookup yields CDR1 SGHRS and CDR2 YFSETQ. J gave up 0 bases and V 3 bases, and 3 bases lay outside the gene matches. This CDR3 is 15 amino acids long. The DNA of the CDR3 is TGCGCCAGCAGCTCGAGCGGGGGGCACCAAGAGACCCAGTACTTC. Its protein product is CASSSSGGHQETQYF.

The CDR3 sequence is CASSPIRGYTF. As DNA, the CDR3 is TGTGCCAGCAGTCCCATCCGGGGCTACACCTTC. The rearrangement uses TRBV2 and TRBJ1-2; D unclear. Trimming took off 5 bases at V and 8 bases at J, with 9 bases between the two ends. The CDR3 loop spans 11 amino acids. Germline CDR1 is SNHLY and CDR2 is FYNNEI.